The rows below give T cell receptor beta chains drawn from one sample of a study of blood T cell repertoires in COVID-19. The method was immunoSEQ multiplex PCR; TCRdb's version includes in-frame clones alone and lacks a portion of them. The table records 350,000 to 450,000 clones, about 89% of them present only once. Sequences were obtained from PBMCs or T cells enriched from blood (not recorded which). These receptors originate from a woman aged 40 to 55 who had been exposed to COVID-19. Both conserved end residues are part of each CDR3. A D gene is named only where the DNA matches it firmly. Clone size is stated in some rows and not others, as once, few, many or a class when expanded.

clone size	D gene	V gene	J gene	CDR3 protein	CDR3 DNA
NA	NA	TRBV15	TRBJ1-4	CATTPGGTNEKLFF	TGTGCCACCACCCCGGGGGGTACTAATGAAAAACTGTTTTTT
NA	TRBD1	TRBV5-1	TRBJ1-2	CASSRGQGWDYGYTF	TGCGCCAGCAGCCGGGGACAGGGATGGGACTATGGCTACACCTTC
NA	TRBD2	TRBV19	TRBJ2-2	CASSSGGSGELFF	TGTGCCAGTAGTTCCGGGGGGAGCGGGGAGCTGTTTTTT
NA	NA	TRBV10-3	TRBJ1-1	CAISDRGRVNTEAFF	TGTGCCATCAGTGACAGGGGAAGGGTGAACACTGAAGCTTTCTTT
NA	NA	TRBV3-1/TRBV3-2	TRBJ2-1	CASSRPGGEQFF	TGTGCCAGCAGCCGCCCCGGGGGTGAGCAGTTCTTC
NA	NA	TRBV14	TRBJ2-7	CASSQDSYEQYF	TGTGCCAGCAGCCAGGACAGCTACGAGCAGTACTTC
NA	NA	TRBV7-2	TRBJ1-2	CASSPHGARMGYTF	TGTGCCAGCAGCCCCCATGGGGCCAGGATGGGCTACACCTTC
once	TRBD1	TRBV7-9	TRBJ2-7	CASSGTGLGFPYEQYF	TGTGCCAGCAGCGGGACAGGGCTGGGTTTCCCCTACGAGCAGTACTTC
few	NA	TRBV2	TRBJ1-2	CASSDLEQGFYGYTF	TGTGCCAGCAGTGACCTTGAACAGGGATTCTATGGCTACACCTTC
NA	TRBD1	TRBV19	TRBJ1-1	CASSPWDRGTTEAFF	TGTGCCAGTAGTCCGTGGGACAGGGGTACCACTGAAGCTTTCTTT
NA	NA	TRBV27	TRBJ2-7	CASSWQARRTYEQYF	TGTGCCAGCAGTTGGCAGGCCCGCCGAACCTACGAGCAGTACTTC
NA	NA	TRBV5-1	TRBJ1-5	CASSPRGGNQPQHF	TGCGCCAGCAGCCCCCGCGGAGGCAATCAGCCCCAGCATTTT
NA	TRBD1	TRBV29-1	TRBJ1-2	CSVERTGAYDYGYTF	TGCAGCGTCGAGAGGACAGGGGCGTACGACTATGGCTACACCTTC
NA	NA	TRBV23-1	TRBJ1-4	CASSSQYSLSNEKLFF	TGCGCCAGCAGCTCCCAATACAGCCTCTCTAATGAAAAACTGTTTTTT
NA	NA	TRBV25-1	TRBJ1-1	CAISSGTEAFF	TGTGCCATCTCTAGCGGAACTGAAGCTTTCTTT
NA	TRBD2	TRBV30	TRBJ2-1	CAWSSRKTTSGGYNEQFF	TGTGCCTGGAGTTCACGGAAAACGACTAGCGGGGGATACAATGAGCAGTTCTTC
NA	TRBD1	TRBV5-1	TRBJ1-2	CASSFGQGGYGYTF	TGCGCCAGCAGCTTCGGACAGGGAGGCTATGGCTACACCTTC
NA	NA	TRBV5-1	TRBJ2-3	CASKRTQGYTDTQYF	TGCGCCAGCAAAAGGACCCAGGGGTACACAGATACGCAGTATTTT
NA	NA	TRBV5-5	TRBJ2-5	CASSLEGMTETQYF	TGTGCCAGCAGCTTGGAGGGGATGACGGAGACCCAGTACTTC
NA	TRBD1	TRBV19	TRBJ2-7	CASSIEAGGEQYF	TGTGCCAGTAGTATAGAGGCAGGGGGCGAGCAGTACTTC
NA	NA	TRBV7-2	TRBJ1-1	CASSLILWALNTEAFF	TGTGCCAGCAGCTTAATTCTGTGGGCGTTGAACACTGAAGCTTTCTTT
NA	TRBD2	TRBV19	TRBJ2-1	CASSTLAGGSLPGSYNEQFF	TGTGCCAGTAGTACACTAGCGGGAGGTTCGCTGCCGGGTTCCTACAATGAGCAGTTCTTC
NA	TRBD1	TRBV5-1	TRBJ2-1	CASSPGQGSYNEQFF	TGCGCCAGCAGCCCCGGACAGGGCTCCTACAATGAGCAGTTCTTC
NA	TRBD1	TRBV6-5	TRBJ2-3	CASSQGARDTQYF	TGTGCCAGCAGCCAGGGGGCAAGAGATACGCAGTATTTT
NA	NA	TRBV5-1	TRBJ2-3	CASTSNGVPTDTQYF	TGCGCCAGCACTTCGAATGGAGTGCCCACAGATACGCAGTATTTT
NA	TRBD1	TRBV7-2	TRBJ1-2	CASSLASQGARYGYTF	TGTGCCAGCAGCTTAGCAAGTCAGGGGGCGAGATATGGCTACACCTTC
NA	NA	TRBV4-1	TRBJ1-4	CASSQDFGVLEKLFF	TGCGCCAGCAGCCAAGATTTCGGGGTACTTGAAAAACTGTTTTTT
NA	TRBD1	TRBV24-1	TRBJ1-2	CATSDIDRVYGYTF	TGTGCCACCAGTGACATCGACAGGGTCTATGGCTACACCTTC
NA	TRBD2	TRBV9	TRBJ2-1	CASSLRTSRYNEQFF	TGTGCCAGCAGCCTCCGGACTAGCCGCTACAATGAGCAGTTCTTC
NA	TRBD2	TRBV19	TRBJ2-2	CASSIASGRIAGELFF	TGTGCCAGTAGTATAGCTAGCGGGAGAATCGCCGGGGAGCTGTTTTTT
NA	TRBD1	TRBV7-6	TRBJ1-4	CASSHRGANEKLFF	TGTGCCAGCAGCCACAGGGGGGCTAATGAAAAACTGTTTTTT
NA	NA	TRBV30	TRBJ1-1	CAWDTQRAGAFF	TGTGCCTGGGATACACAGCGGGCTGGGGCTTTCTTT
NA	TRBD2	TRBV30	TRBJ2-7	CAWSVGAGVGEQYF	TGTGCCTGGAGTGTAGGCGCGGGAGTGGGGGAGCAGTACTTC
NA	NA	TRBV27	TRBJ1-2	CASSFSGNNGYTF	TGTGCCAGCAGTTTTTCGGGAAATAATGGCTACACCTTC
NA	NA	TRBV10-3	TRBJ1-6	CAISEGASSYNSPLHF	TGTGCCATCAGTGAGGGGGCGAGCTCCTATAATTCACCCCTCCACTTT
NA	TRBD1	TRBV2	TRBJ1-2	CASSSGQTRYGYTF	TGTGCCAGCAGTTCGGGACAGACCCGTTATGGCTACACCTTC
once	TRBD1	TRBV13	TRBJ1-5	CASTKDRGKNQPQHF	TGTGCCAGCACTAAAGACAGGGGGAAAAATCAGCCCCAGCATTTT
once	NA	TRBV9	TRBJ1-6	CASSHNFQGRDNSPLHF	TGTGCCAGCAGCCATAACTTCCAGGGGAGGGATAATTCACCCCTCCACTTT
NA	NA	TRBV4-2	TRBJ2-3	CASSQVSSGTDTQYF	TGTGCCAGCAGCCAAGTGTCTAGCGGCACAGATACGCAGTATTTT
NA	NA	TRBV30	TRBJ1-5	CAWTGGSNQPQHF	TGTGCCTGGACTGGGGGGAGCAATCAGCCCCAGCATTTT
NA	TRBD2	TRBV5-1	TRBJ2-7	CASSPDGGAGGGSRAEQYF	TGCGCCAGCAGCCCCGACGGAGGAGCGGGAGGGGGCTCAAGGGCCGAGCAGTACTTC
NA	TRBD2	TRBV2	TRBJ2-5	CASSGSSRGGDQETQYF	TGTGCCAGCAGTGGCTCGAGTCGGGGGGGGGATCAAGAGACCCAGTACTTC
once	NA	TRBV6-5	TRBJ1-4	CASRATVEEKLFF	TGTGCCAGCAGAGCGACGGTCGAGGAAAAACTGTTTTTT
NA	NA	TRBV7-2	TRBJ2-7	CASSQGFYEQYF	TGTGCCAGCAGCCAGGGGTTCTACGAGCAGTACTTC
NA	NA	TRBV6-2/TRBV6-3	TRBJ2-1	CASSPPGGLYNEQFF	TGTGCCAGCAGCCCTCCCGGGGGGCTATACAATGAGCAGTTCTTC
NA	TRBD1	TRBV5-1	TRBJ2-2	CASSEERTGAGELFF	TGCGCCAGCAGCGAGGAAAGGACAGGGGCCGGGGAGCTGTTTTTT
NA	NA	TRBV5-1	TRBJ1-2	CASSLARGGSYTF	TGCGCCAGCAGCTTGGCCCGGGGGGGAAGCTACACCTTC
NA	NA	TRBV30	TRBJ1-5	CAWSWRDRLIGQPQHF	TGTGCCTGGAGTTGGAGAGACAGGCTAATAGGTCAGCCCCAGCATTTT
NA	NA	TRBV5-4	TRBJ2-7	CASSMSLGSEQYF	TGTGCCAGCAGCATGAGTTTAGGGAGCGAGCAGTACTTC
NA	TRBD1	TRBV30	TRBJ1-2	CAWSVEWTGEGYTF	TGTGCCTGGAGTGTAGAGTGGACAGGGGAGGGCTACACCTTC
NA	TRBD2	TRBV7-6	TRBJ2-1	CASSPYDIAGVDEQFF	TGTGCCAGCAGCCCTTACGACATAGCGGGAGTCGATGAGCAGTTCTTC
NA	TRBD1	TRBV2	TRBJ1-6	CASRTDRGRIDSPLHF	TGTGCCAGCAGGACGGACAGGGGGCGAATAGACTCACCCCTCCACTTT
NA	NA	TRBV13	TRBJ1-6	CASSQSTKQGDRNSPLHF	TGTGCCAGCAGCCAGTCCACTAAACAGGGCGACAGAAATTCACCCCTCCACTTT
NA	NA	TRBV5-1	TRBJ1-5	CASSFDGGRNQPQHF	TGCGCCAGCAGCTTTGATGGAGGGAGGAATCAGCCCCAGCATTTT
NA	NA	TRBV5-4	TRBJ2-1	CASSFLLEQFF	TGTGCCAGCAGCTTCTTACTTGAGCAGTTCTTC
NA	TRBD1	TRBV6-5	TRBJ1-2	CATQTGIVGYTF	TGTGCCACCCAGACAGGGATAGTCGGCTACACCTTC
once	TRBD2	TRBV7-2	TRBJ2-7	CASSRTAGGPSYEQYF	TGTGCCAGCAGCCGTACAGCGGGAGGACCCTCCTACGAGCAGTACTTC
NA	NA	TRBV5-5	TRBJ1-1	CASSLAGFTEAFF	TGTGCCAGCAGCTTGGCGGGGTTTACTGAAGCTTTCTTT
NA	TRBD2	TRBV11-2	TRBJ2-5	CASSRPGGQETQYF	TGTGCCAGCAGCCGCCCGGGGGGCCAAGAGACCCAGTACTTC
NA	TRBD1	TRBV19	TRBJ1-5	CASSSWTGSFNQPQHF	TGTGCCAGTAGTTCCTGGACAGGAAGCTTCAATCAGCCCCAGCATTTT